This T cell receptor (beta chain) was retrieved from a study of response to subunit inactivated influenza vaccine. This clonotype appeared a few times. TCRdb reanalysed the RT-PCR reads using MiXCR and keeps one entry per CDR3 protein. The repertoire consists of around 470,000 distinct CDR3 sequences, with less than 7.5% occurring once and the leading ten covering around 12%. The V segment lost 0 bases and the J segment 4 bases; nucleotides outside the gene matches: 4. The CDR3 spans 16 residues. CDR1 and CDR2 from the germline V gene are SGHRS and YFSETQ. The input for sequencing was PBMCs from blood, taken approximately 25 months after vaccination. This receptor was identified in a man aged 45-69 years who received an inactivated influenza vaccine. V is TRBV5-1 and J is TRBJ2-5; 12 nucleotides line up with TRBD2. In nucleotides, the CDR3 is TGCGCCAGCAGCTTGGGCTCTAGCGGGAGGGGAGAGACCCAGTACTTC. Protein: CASSLGSSGRGETQYF.